This is a list of T cell receptor beta chains from one sample in a study of glioma-infiltrating T cells after dendritic cell vaccination. The assay was immunoSEQ multiplex PCR, and TCRdb's table has in-frame clones only and misses some. The sample consists of some 30,000 clones, 85% to 95% of them appearing once. The starting material was blood, obtained before dendritic cell vaccination. The receptor source for this set is a human donor with glioblastoma. Each CDR3 is given with its conserved first and last residue. Each record gives: V gene, D gene, clone size, J gene, CDR3 DNA, CDR3 protein. D genes are given only for firm matches. For some rows the clone size is stated as once, few or many, or as a class when expanded; others skip it.

v_gene: TRBV27; d_gene: TRBD2; abundance: NA; j_gene: TRBJ2-5; CDR3nt: TGTGCCAGCAGTTTAGGGAGCGGGACTAGTTTTGAGACCCAGTACTTC; CDR3aa: CASSLGSGTSFETQYF
v_gene: TRBV2; d_gene: NA; abundance: NA; j_gene: TRBJ1-5; CDR3nt: TGTGCCTCCTCGGAGGGCAGTAATATGAATCAGCCCCAGCATTTT; CDR3aa: CASSEGSNMNQPQHF
v_gene: TRBV5-1; d_gene: TRBD1; abundance: NA; j_gene: TRBJ2-5; CDR3nt: TGCGCCAGCAGCCCCATGGGACAGGGGTTACAAGAGACCCAGTACTTC; CDR3aa: CASSPMGQGLQETQYF
v_gene: TRBV18; d_gene: NA; abundance: NA; j_gene: TRBJ2-3; CDR3nt: TGTGCCAGCTCACCAACTAGGTACGAACCCCTCTTCACAGATACGCAGTATTTT; CDR3aa: CASSPTRYEPLFTDTQYF
v_gene: TRBV10-2; d_gene: NA; abundance: few; j_gene: TRBJ1-2; CDR3nt: TGCGCCAGCCTAACTGACAGCTATGGCTACACCTTC; CDR3aa: CASLTDSYGYTF
v_gene: TRBV4-2; d_gene: TRBD1; abundance: NA; j_gene: TRBJ1-6; CDR3nt: TGTGCCAGCAGCCAAGACCGGGACAGGGCCAATTCACCCCTCCACTTT; CDR3aa: CASSQDRDRANSPLHF
v_gene: TRBV4-1; d_gene: TRBD1; abundance: NA; j_gene: TRBJ1-6; CDR3nt: TGCGCCAGCAGCCGGGGACAGGGAGGTAATTCACCCCTCCACTTT; CDR3aa: CASSRGQGGNSPLHF
v_gene: TRBV18; d_gene: NA; abundance: NA; j_gene: TRBJ1-5; CDR3nt: TGTGCCAGCTCGCCAAGGCAGGGGCTTAGCAATCAGCCCCAGCATTTT; CDR3aa: CASSPRQGLSNQPQHF
v_gene: TRBV5-1; d_gene: NA; abundance: NA; j_gene: TRBJ1-1; CDR3nt: TGCGCCAGCAGATTAGACAAACATGCGCCTGAAGCTTTCTTT; CDR3aa: CASRLDKHAPEAFF
v_gene: TRBV6-1; d_gene: TRBD2; abundance: NA; j_gene: TRBJ2-5; CDR3nt: TGTGCCAGCAGCGAACTAGCGGGGACTCAGGCGACCCAGTACTTC; CDR3aa: CASSELAGTQATQYF
v_gene: TRBV5-1; d_gene: TRBD1; abundance: NA; j_gene: TRBJ2-7; CDR3nt: TGCGCCAGCAGCAACCGGACAGGGTACCGAGGGGAGCAGTACTTC; CDR3aa: CASSNRTGYRGEQYF
v_gene: TRBV21-1; d_gene: NA; abundance: NA; j_gene: TRBJ2-7; CDR3nt: TGTGCCAGCAGCCAACGGACAGAAGAGCAGTACTTC; CDR3aa: CASSQRTEEQYF
v_gene: TRBV6-5; d_gene: TRBD1; abundance: NA; j_gene: TRBJ2-5; CDR3nt: TGTGCCAGCAGTAACCGGGACAGCGGAGAGACCCAGTACTTC; CDR3aa: CASSNRDSGETQYF
v_gene: TRBV5-1; d_gene: TRBD2; abundance: NA; j_gene: TRBJ2-1; CDR3nt: TGCGCCAGCAGCTCTAGACTAGCTGGCTACAATGAGCAGTTCTTC; CDR3aa: CASSSRLAGYNEQFF
v_gene: TRBV18; d_gene: NA; abundance: NA; j_gene: TRBJ2-5; CDR3nt: TGTGCCAGCTCACTTAACCAGGGGATGGAGACCCAGTACTTC; CDR3aa: CASSLNQGMETQYF
v_gene: TRBV30; d_gene: TRBD1; abundance: NA; j_gene: TRBJ1-6; CDR3nt: TGTGCCTGGGAGGGACAGGGGGATTCCCCCCTCCACTTT; CDR3aa: CAWEGQGDSPLHF
v_gene: TRBV6-6; d_gene: NA; abundance: NA; j_gene: TRBJ1-1; CDR3nt: TGTGCCAGCAGCCGGGACTTTAGTTTATGGACTGAAGCTTTCTTT; CDR3aa: CASSRDFSLWTEAFF
v_gene: TRBV2; d_gene: TRBD1; abundance: NA; j_gene: TRBJ2-7; CDR3nt: TGTGCCACCCTTTTCCAGGGGGCCTACGAGCAGTACTTC; CDR3aa: CATLFQGAYEQYF
v_gene: TRBV19; d_gene: NA; abundance: NA; j_gene: TRBJ2-3; CDR3nt: TGTGCCAGTAGTATGGGCCTGGTGCCAGATACGCAGTATTTT; CDR3aa: CASSMGLVPDTQYF
v_gene: TRBV4-1; d_gene: NA; abundance: NA; j_gene: TRBJ2-5; CDR3nt: TGCGCCAGCAGCCCACAGTCACACACCCAAGAGACCCAGTACTTC; CDR3aa: CASSPQSHTQETQYF
v_gene: TRBV5-4; d_gene: NA; abundance: NA; j_gene: TRBJ2-3; CDR3nt: TGTGCCAGCCATCCGGGAGCGTCACCCCGGGATACGCAGTATTTT; CDR3aa: CASHPGASPRDTQYF
v_gene: TRBV1; d_gene: NA; abundance: NA; j_gene: TRBJ2-7; CDR3nt: TGCACCAGCAGCCAAGAAAAGGGAGGGAGCTACGAGCAGTACTTC; CDR3aa: CTSSQEKGGSYEQYF
v_gene: TRBV5-4; d_gene: NA; abundance: NA; j_gene: TRBJ1-5; CDR3nt: TGTGCCAGCAGCTTGGAATTAACGGGGCCCCAGCATTTT; CDR3aa: CASSLELTGPQHF
v_gene: TRBV19; d_gene: NA; abundance: once; j_gene: TRBJ1-2; CDR3nt: TGTGCCAGTAGTAGGGGAGATTTCTATGGCTACACCTTC; CDR3aa: CASSRGDFYGYTF
v_gene: TRBV7-8; d_gene: TRBD1; abundance: NA; j_gene: TRBJ1-3; CDR3nt: TGTGCCAGCAGCACTGGACAGGGGTTAGGAAACACCATATATTTT; CDR3aa: CASSTGQGLGNTIYF
v_gene: TRBV5-1; d_gene: TRBD1; abundance: NA; j_gene: TRBJ2-7; CDR3nt: TGCGCCAGCAGCACCGGACAGGGGGCCTACGAGCAGTACTTC; CDR3aa: CASSTGQGAYEQYF
v_gene: TRBV6-6; d_gene: TRBD1; abundance: NA; j_gene: TRBJ1-2; CDR3nt: TGTGCCAGCAGTTCCCGGGACAGGTCGATCTATGGCTACACCTTC; CDR3aa: CASSSRDRSIYGYTF
v_gene: TRBV27; d_gene: TRBD2; abundance: NA; j_gene: TRBJ2-7; CDR3nt: TGTGCCAGCAGTTTAAGTAGCGGGGGGGCCTACGAGCAGTACTTC; CDR3aa: CASSLSSGGAYEQYF
v_gene: TRBV13; d_gene: NA; abundance: NA; j_gene: TRBJ1-5; CDR3nt: TGTGCCAGCAGCTTATCGGGAGATAGCAATCAGCCCCAGCATTTT; CDR3aa: CASSLSGDSNQPQHF
v_gene: TRBV5-6; d_gene: TRBD1; abundance: NA; j_gene: TRBJ2-5; CDR3nt: TGTGCCAGCAGCTTGGGCAGGGGGTGGGAGACCCAGTACTTC; CDR3aa: CASSLGRGWETQYF
v_gene: TRBV19; d_gene: NA; abundance: NA; j_gene: TRBJ1-1; CDR3nt: TGTGCCAGTAGGCCTGGGAGCACCACTGAAGCTTTCTTT; CDR3aa: CASRPGSTTEAFF
v_gene: TRBV4-2; d_gene: TRBD2; abundance: NA; j_gene: TRBJ2-1; CDR3nt: TGTGCCAGCAGCCAAGGGACTAGCGAGGACTACAATGAGCAGTTCTTC; CDR3aa: CASSQGTSEDYNEQFF
v_gene: TRBV6-1; d_gene: NA; abundance: NA; j_gene: TRBJ1-6; CDR3nt: TGTGCCAGCAGTGAAATATTAAGACAGTCGCCCCTCCACTTT; CDR3aa: CASSEILRQSPLHF
v_gene: TRBV5-4; d_gene: NA; abundance: NA; j_gene: TRBJ1-6; CDR3nt: TGTGCCAGCACGCAGGGGCAGGGGTTAGATTCACCCCTCCACTTT; CDR3aa: CASTQGQGLDSPLHF
v_gene: TRBV4-1; d_gene: TRBD2; abundance: NA; j_gene: TRBJ2-1; CDR3nt: TGCGCCAGCAGCTCCCGGGATCCAAGACTAGCCCTATTCAACAATGAGCAGTTCTTC; CDR3aa: CASSSRDPRLALFNNEQFF
v_gene: TRBV7-2; d_gene: NA; abundance: NA; j_gene: TRBJ1-1; CDR3nt: TGTGCCAGCAGCTTTAAATATGACACTGAAGCTTTCTTT; CDR3aa: CASSFKYDTEAFF
v_gene: TRBV19; d_gene: NA; abundance: NA; j_gene: TRBJ2-1; CDR3nt: TGTGCCAGTAGTATAGGGGCCCCAAGGTACAATGAGCAGTTCTTC; CDR3aa: CASSIGAPRYNEQFF
v_gene: TRBV7-6; d_gene: NA; abundance: NA; j_gene: TRBJ2-2; CDR3nt: TGTGCCAGCAGCTTAGTTTTCGGGGCGAACACCGGGGAGCTGTTTTTT; CDR3aa: CASSLVFGANTGELFF
v_gene: TRBV7-8; d_gene: NA; abundance: NA; j_gene: TRBJ2-7; CDR3nt: TGTGCCAGCAGCTTATACGCGGGGGCGTTCGAGCAGTACTTC; CDR3aa: CASSLYAGAFEQYF
v_gene: TRBV19; d_gene: NA; abundance: NA; j_gene: TRBJ2-2; CDR3nt: TGTGCCAGTAGTATAGCTTCGCTCCCGGGAACCGGGGAGCTGTTTTTT; CDR3aa: CASSIASLPGTGELFF
v_gene: TRBV4-2; d_gene: NA; abundance: NA; j_gene: TRBJ2-7; CDR3nt: TGTGCCAGCAGCCAAGCGACTGCTTCTTCCTACGAGCAGTACTTC; CDR3aa: CASSQATASSYEQYF
v_gene: TRBV6-1; d_gene: TRBD2; abundance: NA; j_gene: TRBJ2-7; CDR3nt: TGTGCCAGCAGTGAGAACGGACTAGTGGGCGGCGAGCAGTACTTC; CDR3aa: CASSENGLVGGEQYF
v_gene: TRBV11-2; d_gene: NA; abundance: NA; j_gene: TRBJ2-1; CDR3nt: TGTGCCAGCAGCGGCTACACAGGGTACAATGAGCAGTTCTTC; CDR3aa: CASSGYTGYNEQFF